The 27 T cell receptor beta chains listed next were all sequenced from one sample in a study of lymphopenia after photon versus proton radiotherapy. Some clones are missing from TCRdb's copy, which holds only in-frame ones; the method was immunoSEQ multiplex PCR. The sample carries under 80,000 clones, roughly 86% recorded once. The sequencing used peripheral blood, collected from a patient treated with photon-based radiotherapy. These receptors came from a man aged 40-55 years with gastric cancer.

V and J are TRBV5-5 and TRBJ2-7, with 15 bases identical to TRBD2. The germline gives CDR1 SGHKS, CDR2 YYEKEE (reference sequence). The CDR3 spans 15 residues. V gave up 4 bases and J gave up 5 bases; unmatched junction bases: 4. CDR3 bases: TGTGCCAGCAGCCCCGGGACTAGCGGGAGGCACGAGCAGTACTTC. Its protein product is CASSPGTSGRHEQYF.

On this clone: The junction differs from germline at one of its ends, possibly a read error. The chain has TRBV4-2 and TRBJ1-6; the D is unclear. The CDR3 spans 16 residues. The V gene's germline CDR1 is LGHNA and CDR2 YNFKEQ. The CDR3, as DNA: TGTGCCAGCAACCAACCCCCGCAGAGTGTTAATTCACCCCTCCACTTT. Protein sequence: CASNQPPQSVNSPLHF.

CDR3 amino acids: CASSSGQGRSPLHF. CDR3 nucleotide sequence: TGTGCCAGCAGCTCGGGACAGGGGAGGTCACCCCTCCACTTT. This chain links TRBV7-8 with TRBJ1-6, with 10 nucleotides matching TRBD1. Trimming at V came to 4 bases and at J to 10 bases, leaving 4 bases not matched to a gene. Germline lookup yields CDR1 SGHVS and CDR2 FQNEAQ. This CDR3 region has 14 residues.

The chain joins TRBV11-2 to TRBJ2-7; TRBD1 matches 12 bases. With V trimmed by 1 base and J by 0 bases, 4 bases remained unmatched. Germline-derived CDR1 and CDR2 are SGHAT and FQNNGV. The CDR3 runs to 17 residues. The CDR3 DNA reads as TGTGCCAGCAGCTTAGGGGGACAGGGGGCCAGCTCCTACGAGCAGTACTTC. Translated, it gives CASSLGGQGASSYEQYF.

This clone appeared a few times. As DNA, the CDR3 is TGTGCCAGCAGCTCCAGCCTATCGGGCTACACCTTC. Translated: CASSSSLSGYTF. The chain uses TRBV7-9 and TRBJ1-2; no firm D call. The V gene lost 4 bases and the J gene lost 8 bases, with 11 bases spanning the gap. CDR1 is SEHNR, CDR2 FQNEAQ, per germline (reference sequence). The CDR3 length is 12 residues.

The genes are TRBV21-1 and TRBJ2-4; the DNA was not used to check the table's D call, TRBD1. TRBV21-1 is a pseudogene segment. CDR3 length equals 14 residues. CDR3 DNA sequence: TGTGCCGACGACAGGAGTGGGTCCAAAAACATTCAGTACTTC. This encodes CADDRSGSKNIQYF.

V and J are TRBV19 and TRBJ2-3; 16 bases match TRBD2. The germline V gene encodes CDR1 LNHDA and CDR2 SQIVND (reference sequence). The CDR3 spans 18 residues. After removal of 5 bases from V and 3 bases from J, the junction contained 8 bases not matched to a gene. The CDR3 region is CASSPGLAGGQGTDTQYF. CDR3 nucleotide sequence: TGTGCCAGTAGTCCGGGACTAGCGGGGGGGCAGGGGACAGATACGCAGTATTTT.

The CDR3 nucleotides are TGTGCCAGTAGTGCGGGAGTTAGCTCCTACGAGCAGTACTTC. This gives the protein CASSAGVSSYEQYF. The chain links TRBV19 to TRBJ2-7; 7 nucleotides line up with TRBD2. This CDR3 has 14 residues. Germline CDR1 reads LNHDA; CDR2 reads SQIVND (reference sequence). Losses at the gene ends were 5 bases for V and 0 bases for J; bases not matched to a gene: 4. Full variable domain (rest looked up from reference TRBV19 and TRBJ2-7): DGGITQSPKYLFRKEGQNVTLSCEQNLNHDAMYWYRQDPGQGLRLIYYSQIVNDFQKGDIAEGYSVSREKKESFPLTVTSAQKNPTAFYLCASSAGVSSYEQYFGPGTRLTVT.

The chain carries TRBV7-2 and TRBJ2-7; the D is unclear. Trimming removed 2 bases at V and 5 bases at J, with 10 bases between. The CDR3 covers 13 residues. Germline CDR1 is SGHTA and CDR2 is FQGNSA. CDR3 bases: TGTGCCAGCAGCTTAAGCCTCGACGACGAGCAGTACTTC. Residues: CASSLSLDDEQYF.

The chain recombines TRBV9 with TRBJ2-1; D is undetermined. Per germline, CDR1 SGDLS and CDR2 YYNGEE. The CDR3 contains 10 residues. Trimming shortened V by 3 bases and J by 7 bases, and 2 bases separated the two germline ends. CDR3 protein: CASSGNEQFF. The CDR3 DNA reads TGTGCCAGCAGCGGGAATGAGCAGTTCTTC.

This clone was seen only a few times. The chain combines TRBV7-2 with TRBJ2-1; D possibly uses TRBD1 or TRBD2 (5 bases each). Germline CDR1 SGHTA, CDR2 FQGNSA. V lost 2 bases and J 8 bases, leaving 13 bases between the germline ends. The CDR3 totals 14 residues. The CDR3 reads CASSLRPRGDEQFF. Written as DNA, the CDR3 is TGTGCCAGCAGCTTACGGCCGAGGGGCGATGAGCAGTTCTTC.

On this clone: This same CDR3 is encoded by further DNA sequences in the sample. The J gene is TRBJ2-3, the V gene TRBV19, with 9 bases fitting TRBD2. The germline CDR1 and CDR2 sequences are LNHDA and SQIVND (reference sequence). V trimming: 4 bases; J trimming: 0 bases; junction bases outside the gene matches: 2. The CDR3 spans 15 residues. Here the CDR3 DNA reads TGTGCCAGTAGTACCACTAGCGGGAGCACAGATACGCAGTATTTT. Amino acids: CASSTTSGSTDTQYF.

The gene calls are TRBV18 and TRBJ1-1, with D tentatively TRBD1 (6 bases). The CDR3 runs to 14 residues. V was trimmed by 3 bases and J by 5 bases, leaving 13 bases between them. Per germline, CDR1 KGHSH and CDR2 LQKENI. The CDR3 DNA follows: TGTGCCAGCTCACCGTACTCAGGGGAGACTGAAGCTTTCTTT. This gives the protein CASSPYSGETEAFF.

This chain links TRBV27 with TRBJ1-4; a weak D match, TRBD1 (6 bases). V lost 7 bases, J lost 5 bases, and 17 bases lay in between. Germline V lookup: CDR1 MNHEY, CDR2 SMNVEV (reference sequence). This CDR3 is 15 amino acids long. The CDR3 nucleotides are TGTGCCAGCACTTGGGGGGCCCCCCAGAATGAAAAACTGTTTTTT. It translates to CASTWGAPQNEKLFF.

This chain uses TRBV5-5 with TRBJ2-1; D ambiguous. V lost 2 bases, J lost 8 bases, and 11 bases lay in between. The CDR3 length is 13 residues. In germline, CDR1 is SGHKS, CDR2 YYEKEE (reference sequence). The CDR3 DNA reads TGTGCCAGCAGCTTCGTTGGGGAAGATGAGCAGTTCTTC. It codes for CASSFVGEDEQFF.

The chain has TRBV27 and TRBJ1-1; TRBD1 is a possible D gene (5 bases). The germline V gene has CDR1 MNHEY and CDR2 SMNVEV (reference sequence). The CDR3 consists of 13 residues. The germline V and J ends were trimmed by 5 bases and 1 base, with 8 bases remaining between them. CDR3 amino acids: CASSDGGNTEAFF. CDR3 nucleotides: TGTGCCAGCAGTGATGGGGGGAACACTGAAGCTTTCTTT.

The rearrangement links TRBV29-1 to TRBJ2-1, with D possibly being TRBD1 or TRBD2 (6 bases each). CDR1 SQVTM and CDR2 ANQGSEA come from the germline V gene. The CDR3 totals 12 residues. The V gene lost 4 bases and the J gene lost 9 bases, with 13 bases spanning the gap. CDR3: CSVVGGGVEQFF. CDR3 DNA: TGCAGCGTTGTGGGGGGCGGGGTTGAGCAGTTCTTC.

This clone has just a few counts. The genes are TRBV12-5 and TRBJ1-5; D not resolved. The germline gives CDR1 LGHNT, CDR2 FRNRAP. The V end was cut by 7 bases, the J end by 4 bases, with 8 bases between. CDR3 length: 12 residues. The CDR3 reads CASAWGNQPQHF. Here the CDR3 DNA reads TGTGCTAGTGCTTGGGGTAATCAGCCCCAGCATTTT.

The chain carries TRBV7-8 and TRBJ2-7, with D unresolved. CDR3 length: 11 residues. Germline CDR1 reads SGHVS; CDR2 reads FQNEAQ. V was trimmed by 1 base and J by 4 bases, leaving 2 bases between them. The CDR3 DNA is TGTGCCAGCAGCTTAGAATACGAGCAGTACTTC. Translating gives CASSLEYEQYF.

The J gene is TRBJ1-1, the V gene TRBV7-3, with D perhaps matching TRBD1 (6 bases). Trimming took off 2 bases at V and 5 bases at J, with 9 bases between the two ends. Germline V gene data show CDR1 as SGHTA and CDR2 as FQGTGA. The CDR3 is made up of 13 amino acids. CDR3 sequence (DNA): TGTGCCAGCAGCTTAGGGGGGACAACTGAAGCTTTCTTT. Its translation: CASSLGGTTEAFF.

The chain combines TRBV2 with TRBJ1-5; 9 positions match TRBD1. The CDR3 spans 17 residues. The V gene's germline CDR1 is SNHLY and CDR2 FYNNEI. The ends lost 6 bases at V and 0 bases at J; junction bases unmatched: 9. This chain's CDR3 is CASRPGQGFFSNQPQHF. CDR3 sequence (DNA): TGTGCCAGCAGACCGGGACAGGGATTCTTTAGCAATCAGCCCCAGCATTTT.

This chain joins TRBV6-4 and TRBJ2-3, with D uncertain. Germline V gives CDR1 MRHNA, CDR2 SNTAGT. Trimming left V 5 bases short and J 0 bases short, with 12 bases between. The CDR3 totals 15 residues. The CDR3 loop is CASSKAVSSTDTQYF. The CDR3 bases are TGTGCCAGCAGTAAAGCAGTATCTAGCACAGATACGCAGTATTTT.

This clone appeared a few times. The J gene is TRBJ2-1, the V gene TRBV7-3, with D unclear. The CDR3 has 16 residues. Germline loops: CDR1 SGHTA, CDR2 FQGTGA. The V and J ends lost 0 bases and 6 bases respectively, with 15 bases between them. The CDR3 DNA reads TGTGCCAGCAGCTTAACCTCGTCGAAAGGCCTCAATGAGCAGTTCTTC. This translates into CASSLTSSKGLNEQFF. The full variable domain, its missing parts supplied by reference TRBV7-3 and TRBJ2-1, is GAGVSQTPSNKVTEKGKYVELRCDPISGHTALYWYRQSLGQGPEFLIYFQGTGAADDSGLPNDRFFAVRPEGSVSTLKIQRTERGDSAVYLCASSLTSSKGLNEQFFGPGTRLTVL.

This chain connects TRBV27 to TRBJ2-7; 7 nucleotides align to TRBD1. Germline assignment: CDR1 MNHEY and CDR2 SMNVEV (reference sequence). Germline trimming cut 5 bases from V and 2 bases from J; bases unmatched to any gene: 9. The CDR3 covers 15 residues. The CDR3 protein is CASSTKQGFTYEQYF. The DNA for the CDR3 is TGTGCCAGCAGTACAAAACAGGGGTTCACCTACGAGCAGTACTTC.

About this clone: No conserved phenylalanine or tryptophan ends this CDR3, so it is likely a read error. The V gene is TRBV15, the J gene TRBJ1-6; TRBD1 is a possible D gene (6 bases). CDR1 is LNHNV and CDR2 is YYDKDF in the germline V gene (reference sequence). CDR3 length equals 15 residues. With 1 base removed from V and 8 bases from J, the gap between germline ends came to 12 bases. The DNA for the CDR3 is TGTGCCACCAGCAGAGTCGGTGCAGGGGATTCACCCCTCCACCTT. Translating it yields CATSRVGAGDSPLHL.

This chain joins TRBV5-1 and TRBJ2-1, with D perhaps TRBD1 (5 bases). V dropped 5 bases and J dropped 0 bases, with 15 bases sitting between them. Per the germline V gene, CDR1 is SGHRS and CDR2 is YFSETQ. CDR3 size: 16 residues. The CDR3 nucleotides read TGCGCCAGCAGGGCCCGACGGACAAGCTCCTACAATGAGCAGTTCTTC. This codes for CASRARRTSSYNEQFF. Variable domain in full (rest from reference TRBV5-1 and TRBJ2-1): KAGVTQTPRYLIKTRGQQVTLSCSPISGHRSVSWYQQTPGQGLQFLFEYFSETQRNKGNFPGRFSGRQFSNSRSEMNVSTLELGDSALYLCASRARRTSSYNEQFFGPGTRLTVL.

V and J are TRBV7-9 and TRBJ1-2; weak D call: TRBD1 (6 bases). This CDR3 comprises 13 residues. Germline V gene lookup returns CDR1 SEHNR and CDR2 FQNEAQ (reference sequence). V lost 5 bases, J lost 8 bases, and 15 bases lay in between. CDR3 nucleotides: TGTGCCAGCAGCCCCCCGGACAGTGGAGGCTACACCTTC. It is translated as CASSPPDSGGYTF.